Each of the 15 T cell receptor beta chains below was sequenced from the same sample in a study of identifying expanded T cells in peripheral blood. The table came from immunoSEQ multiplex PCR; TCRdb's copy has only in-frame clones and leaves some out. The sample lists about 130,000 clones; approximately 86% were seen once. The specimen sequenced was blood. These receptor sequences come from a person aged 18 to 75 in good health.

The chain is built from TRBV5-3 and TRBJ1-1; 7 bases match TRBD1. TRBV5-3 is noted as an ORF with a role that remains uncertain. The CDR3 totals 14 residues. Unmatched junction bases numbered 5, after V lost 4 bases and J lost 2 bases. The CDR3 DNA is TGTGCCAGAAGCGGGGGACAGCCCAACACTGAAGCTTTCTTT. The encoded protein is CARSGGQPNTEAFF.

This rearrangement joins TRBV28 to TRBJ1-5, with D maybe TRBD1 (5 bases). The CDR3 is made up of 17 amino acids. V was trimmed by 4 bases and J by 0 bases, leaving 16 bases between them. Germline CDR1 reads MDHEN; CDR2 reads SYDVKM. The CDR3 protein is CASSSPATEYSNQPQHF. The CDR3 DNA follows: TGTGCCAGCAGTTCCCCTGCGACAGAGTATAGCAATCAGCCCCAGCATTTT.

This rearrangement joins TRBV19 to TRBJ2-2; TRBD1 aligns across 8 bases. Germline values: CDR1 LNHDA, CDR2 SQIVND (reference sequence). The CDR3 is made up of 16 amino acids. V dropped 3 bases and J dropped 6; count of bases not matched to a gene: 9. The CDR3 coding sequence is TGTGCCAGTAGTATTCTAGGACAGGGTTTTCCCGGGGAGCTGTTTTTT. Protein: CASSILGQGFPGELFF. The full variable domain, with the rest looked up from reference TRBV19 and TRBJ2-2, is DGGITQSPKYLFRKEGQNVTLSCEQNLNHDAMYWYRQDPGQGLRLIYYSQIVNDFQKGDIAEGYSVSREKKESFPLTVTSAQKNPTAFYLCASSILGQGFPGELFFGEGSRLTVL.

The V gene is TRBV5-1, the J gene TRBJ2-7, with D unclear. The CDR3 contains 14 residues. From germline, CDR1 is SGHRS and CDR2 YFSETQ. With 0 bases removed from V and 6 bases from J, the gap between germline ends came to 13 bases. For the CDR3, the DNA is TGCGCCAGCAGCTTGGGACCCCCGGCCCTCGAGCAGTACTTC. Protein product: CASSLGPPALEQYF.

The chain employs TRBV19 and TRBJ1-4; unclear D gene. Germline V CDR1 and CDR2: LNHDA, SQIVND (reference sequence). The CDR3 consists of 14 residues. Trimming stripped 3 bases from V and 8 bases from J, with 13 bases between. The CDR3 sequence: CASSMGSGEEKLFF. The CDR3 DNA is TGTGCCAGTAGTATGGGCTCAGGAGAGGAAAAACTGTTTTTT.

The chain joins TRBV14 to TRBJ2-3; D is undetermined. This CDR3 contains 13 residues. V gave up 4 bases and J gave up 4 bases, with 9 bases separating them. Germline lookup yields CDR1 SGHDN and CDR2 FVKESK. The chain's CDR3 is CASSLRVADTQYF. For the CDR3, the DNA is TGTGCCAGCAGCCTTAGGGTCGCAGATACGCAGTATTTT.

In this sample, this clone turned up a few times. The genes are TRBV10-1 and TRBJ1-1; 9 nucleotides agree with TRBD1. CDR3 size: 12 residues. The junction had 2 bases not matched to a gene; V was cut back by 3 bases and J by 9 bases. CDR1 is WNHNN and CDR2 is SYGVQD in the germline V gene (reference sequence). CDR3 coding DNA: TGCGCCAGCAGTGAAGGGACAGGGAAAGCTTTCTTT. Its protein product is CASSEGTGKAFF.

The rearrangement links TRBV18 to TRBJ2-3; a weak D match, TRBD1 (6 bases). The germline gives CDR1 KGHSH, CDR2 LQKENI. V shed 2 bases and J shed 4 bases, with 10 bases lying between them. The CDR3 consists of 14 residues. CDR3 bases: TGTGCCAGCTCACCATGGACAGTAGCAGATACGCAGTATTTT. Its protein is CASSPWTVADTQYF.

This rearrangement joins TRBV5-8 to TRBJ2-5; 7 bases are a match to TRBD1. Losses at the gene ends were 2 bases for V and 5 bases for J; bases not matched to a gene: 3. CDR1 is SGHTS, CDR2 YDEGEE, per germline. The CDR3 sequence is 13 residues long. The CDR3 spells CASSLGGRETQYF. In DNA, the CDR3 is TGTGCCAGCAGCTTAGGGGGCCGGGAGACCCAGTACTTC.

The V and J genes are TRBV5-1 and TRBJ2-1; 10 nucleotides agree with TRBD1. The CDR3 runs 16 residues. The germline gives CDR1 SGHRS, CDR2 YFSETQ. Trimming took 2 bases from V and 1 from J; bases not matched to a gene: 3. The CDR3 sequence is CASSLTGQGSYNEQFF. CDR3 nucleotides: TGCGCCAGCAGCTTAACGGGACAGGGGTCCTACAATGAGCAGTTCTTC.

This clone occurred once. V and J are TRBV6-5 and TRBJ1-2; D is unclear. The CDR3 runs 14 residues. Trimming took 6 bases from V and 0 from J, leaving 11 bases between them. From germline, CDR1 is MNHEY and CDR2 SVGAGI. The CDR3 here is CASRSEGSNYGYTF. In DNA form, the CDR3 reads TGTGCCAGCAGGAGCGAGGGATCTAACTATGGCTACACCTTC.

The rearrangement uses TRBV2 and TRBJ2-1; TRBD2 matches 9 bases. The CDR3 spans 14 residues. Trimming at V came to 7 bases and at J to 5 bases, leaving 6 bases not matched to a gene. CDR1 is SNHLY and CDR2 is FYNNEI in the germline V gene. The CDR3 region has the DNA TGTGCCAGCACGGGACTAGCTTTCGACAATGAGCAGTTCTTC. Translation gives CASTGLAFDNEQFF.

The chain couples TRBV7-9 to TRBJ2-4, with D perhaps TRBD1 or TRBD2 (6 bases each). The germline V gene has CDR1 SEHNR and CDR2 FQNEAQ (reference sequence). The CDR3 extends over 15 amino acids. V was cut by 1 base and J by 5 bases, with 12 bases left in between. The CDR3 DNA reads TGTGCCAGCAGCTTAGGCTACAGGGAGGAAAACATTCAGTACTTC. Translation: CASSLGYREENIQYF.

The chain couples TRBV25-1 to TRBJ2-5; 8 positions match TRBD2. The CDR3 contains 17 residues. Trimming took 4 bases from V and 3 from J; bases not matched to a gene: 13. CDR1 is MGHDK and CDR2 is SYGVNS in the germline V gene. CDR3: CASSGLGVGTREETQYF. Written as DNA, the CDR3 is TGTGCCAGCAGTGGCCTCGGGGTCGGGACTAGAGAAGAGACCCAGTACTTC.

The chain is built from TRBV5-4 and TRBJ1-4; D uncertain. CDR3 length: 14 amino acids. Germline CDR1 and CDR2: SGHNT and YYREEE (reference sequence). Trimming removed 1 base at V and 1 base at J, with 5 bases between. The CDR3 loop reads CASSLWKTNEKLFF. The CDR3 coding sequence is TGTGCCAGCAGCTTGTGGAAAACTAATGAAAAACTGTTTTTT.